The 7 T cell receptor beta chains below come from one sample, sequenced in a study of early T cells in non-severe SARS-CoV-2 infection. TCRdb passed the 5' RACE reads through MiXCR, listing each CDR3 protein once. The repertoire includes roughly 100,000 distinct CDR3 sequences, around 14% of them detected once, and approximately 6% sits in the top ten. Sequencing was done on a sample of whole blood. These receptors originate from an adult who was a healthcare worker with PCR-confirmed SARS-CoV-2 infection or an uninfected control (not recorded which).

This clonotype has more than one count but fewer than ten. CDR3 DNA sequence: TGCAGCGTTGAAGTGGCTGAGCAGTTCTTC. Its protein is CSVEVAEQFF. The chain has TRBV29-1 and TRBJ2-1, with no clear D. The CDR3 extends over 10 amino acids. Trimming removed 1 base from V and 9 bases from J, with 4 bases in between. CDR1 is SQVTM, CDR2 ANQGSEA, per germline.

This clonotype was observed a few times. The chain employs TRBV12-3 or TRBV12-4 and TRBJ2-3; D might be TRBD1 or TRBD2, each matching 5 bases. The CDR3 consists of 14 residues. Trimming shortened V by 4 bases and J by 4 bases, and 12 bases separated the two germline ends. The CDR3 protein is CASSSRQGADTQYF. The CDR3 DNA reads TGTGCCAGCAGTTCCAGGCAGGGAGCAGATACGCAGTATTTT.

This clonotype was found a few times. The CDR3 DNA is TGTGCCAGCAGCTTAGGAGGGGATGGGAATGAGCAGTTCTTC. As protein: CASSLGGDGNEQFF. J is TRBJ2-1 and V is TRBV11-2; D may correspond to TRBD1 or TRBD2 (5 bases each). Trimming shortened V by 1 base and J by 7 bases, and 11 bases separated the two germline ends. Germline CDR1 and CDR2: SGHAT and FQNNGV. The CDR3 totals 14 residues.

This chain uses TRBV30 with TRBJ2-1; 9 bases are a match to TRBD2. The CDR3 sequence is 14 residues long. Per the germline V gene, CDR1 is GTSNPN and CDR2 is SVGIG (reference sequence). V shed 2 bases, J shed 5 bases, and the junction held 4 bases outside the gene matches. The CDR3 sequence is CAWSPGLADNEQFF. CDR3 in DNA: TGTGCCTGGAGTCCGGGACTAGCCGACAATGAGCAGTTCTTC.

The sample holds many counts of this clonotype. The V and J genes are TRBV6-5 and TRBJ1-4; a possible D gene is TRBD1 (5 bases). Germline CDR1 is MNHEY and CDR2 is SVGAGI. The length of the CDR3 is 16 residues. Trimming removed 2 bases at V and 2 bases at J, with 12 bases between. The CDR3 DNA follows: TGTGCCAGCAGTTACGGGGCAGGCATCACTAATGAAAAACTGTTTTTT. Translation gives CASSYGAGITNEKLFF.

The chain joins TRBV28 to TRBJ2-2, with D possibly being TRBD1 (5 bases). Germline CDR1 is MDHEN and CDR2 is SYDVKM. V lost 3 bases and J 4 bases, leaving 12 bases between the germline ends. This CDR3 is built from 15 residues. CDR3 sequence: CASSLARAGTGELFF. The CDR3 region has the DNA TGTGCCAGCAGTTTGGCCAGGGCTGGCACCGGGGAGCTGTTTTTT.

This clonotype was seen more than once but under ten times. This rearrangement joins TRBV7-9 to TRBJ1-1; D is perhaps TRBD1 (6 bases). CDR3 length: 13 amino acids. The germline V gene encodes CDR1 SEHNR and CDR2 FQNEAQ (reference sequence). Trimming left V 3 bases short and J 5 bases short, with 10 bases between. Here the CDR3 reads CASSLSGETEAFF. The DNA of the CDR3 is TGTGCCAGCAGCTTGTCAGGGGAAACTGAAGCTTTCTTT.